Described below is a single T cell receptor (beta chain) sequence and its context. The sample belongs to a study of blood T cell repertoires in COVID-19. Study-wide background: Spain, Italy and the United States supplied samples that represented acute and convalescent COVID-19. From T cells, B-cell-depleted T cells, or PBMCs came the material, which was cDNA or gDNA.

Clones were sequenced by immunoSEQ multiplex PCR, and TCRdb holds only the in-frame ones, with some missing. The sample yields about half a million clones, roughly nine tenths seen once. Patients of the Seattle cohort, enrolled during active infection, were followed longitudinally. The TCR was taken from a man between 18 and 29 years old with COVID-19, enrolled during active disease. Material: peripheral blood.

The CDR3 sequence is CASSFRTGGDTQYF. The CDR3 DNA follows: TGTGCCAGCAGCTTCCGGACAGGGGGAGATACGCAGTATTTT. V is TRBV7-9 and J is TRBJ2-3; 10 bases fit TRBD1. CDR3 length: 14 residues. From germline, CDR1 is SEHNR and CDR2 FQNEAQ (reference sequence). The trim removed 3 bases at V and 5 bases at J, leaving 2 bases unmatched.